Following are 4 T cell receptor beta chains from one sample sequenced in a study of cytomegalovirus exposure and HLA in healthy donors. Primers for the PCR totalled 60 Vbeta and 13 Jbeta. TCRdb's table, derived via immunoSEQ multiplex PCR, lists solely in-frame clones and lacks some. The sample contains over 55,000 clones, 87% of which appear only once. Sample: PBMCs. The receptors stem from a man between 18 and 29 years old in good health and CMV-seronegative.

The table lists this clone with a few counts. V is TRBV7-2 and J is TRBJ2-7; D gene unclear. Germline CDR1 SGHTA, CDR2 FQGNSA. This CDR3 region has 11 residues. Trimming removed 3 bases at V and 3 bases at J, with 3 bases between. CDR3 nucleotides: TGTGCCAGCAGCTTCAGCTACGAGCAGTACTTC. This encodes CASSFSYEQYF.

This clone appeared a few times. V usage is TRBV6-1 and J usage is TRBJ1-1; unclear D gene. There are 13 residues in the CDR3. CDR1 and CDR2 (germline): MNHNS, SASEGT. Between the trimmed V and J ends, which lost 5 bases and 1 base, there was a span of 8 bases. This CDR3 reads CASSPEGNTEAFF. DNA of the CDR3: TGTGCCAGCAGTCCCGAGGGGAACACTGAAGCTTTCTTT.

This chain connects TRBV9 to TRBJ1-1; possibly TRBD1 for D (6 bases). The CDR3 runs 13 residues. V lost 3 bases, J lost 5 bases, and 11 bases lay in between. In germline, CDR1 is SGDLS, CDR2 YYNGEE. The CDR3 sequence is CASSGGGETEAFF. The CDR3 DNA is TGTGCCAGCAGCGGAGGGGGGGAGACTGAAGCTTTCTTT.

The rearrangement uses TRBV11-1 and TRBJ1-1; 10 nucleotides align to TRBD1. V lost 5 bases and J lost 5; bases outside the gene matches: 5. The CDR3 length is 14 residues. Germline V CDR1 and CDR2: SGHAT, FQDESV (reference sequence). In DNA form, the CDR3 reads TGTGCCAGCAGCAGGGACAGGGGCGGGACTGAAGCTTTCTTT. The encoded protein is CASSRDRGGTEAFF.